The T cell receptor beta chain under discussion was sequenced for a study of vaccination and CD4 T cells after COVID-19. Across the study: Vaccination of participants consisted of two doses of either BNT162b2 or mRNA-1273 vaccine. Stimuli were overlapping spike peptide pools of SARS-CoV-2 and three common cold coronaviruses (HCoV-NL63, HCoV-OC43, HCoV-229E).

Per the germline V gene, CDR1 is SEHNR and CDR2 is FQNEAQ (reference sequence). The CDR3 covers 15 residues. As regards this clonotype: Its target is unknown. Its ends do not fully match the called genes, so a read error is possible.

Cultured CD4+ T cell DNA underwent sequencing with the Oncomine TCR Beta short-read assay. Genomic DNA was drawn out of CD4+ T cells grown in culture. Via MiXCR, TCRdb re-called the PCR reads, giving one row per CDR3 protein. This table holds more than 20,000 distinct CDR3 sequences, around a third found once. Time point in this sample: late sampling 161 to 241 days after vaccination in a few convalescent patients. This sample's treatment: approximately nine-day PBMC culture with coronavirus spike peptide pools or control peptides (ViraFEST assay). The chain employs TRBV7-9 and TRBJ2-1, with 8 bases that match TRBD2. This TCR was sampled from a human donor who had recovered from COVID-19. The source material was CD4+ T cells from blood, cultured in vitro, sampled about 7 months after SARS-CoV-2 vaccination. CDR3 sequence (DNA): TGTGCCAGCAGCGTAGCGGGATGGTCCCTGGGGGAGCAGTTCTTC. Residues: CASSVAGWSLGEQFF.